Detailed here is one T cell receptor (beta chain). No antigen is known for it. Some clones are missing from TCRdb's copy, which holds only in-frame ones; the method was immunoSEQ multiplex PCR. This sample has fewer than 90,000 clones, with around 70% found just once. CDR1 and CDR2 (germline): GTSNPN, SVGIG (reference sequence). This CDR3 region has 13 residues. The V end lost 2 bases, the J end lost 5 bases, and 12 bases lay between the germline ends. This record belongs to a study of vaccination effects on CD4 cells after COVID-19. General study results and limits: New vaccine-induced clones dominated convalescents' post-vaccine spike-reactive clones.

CD4+ T cells specific for antigen were expanded with viral peptide pools by the ViraFEST assay before sequencing. Investigators separated out CD4+ T cells once around 9 days of culture had passed. PCR-confirmed SARS-CoV-2 infection occurred in the person between March and December 2020. The chain couples TRBV30 to TRBJ2-5; no clear D. The material was CD4+ T cells from PBMCs cultured with HIV peptides, obtained before COVID-19 vaccination. Subset reported: HIV-1 Nef peptide pool negative control/reference culture. The clonotype was recovered from a human donor who had a prior SARS-CoV-2 infection. The CDR3 nucleotides are TGTGCCTGGAGTTTGTTGGTGCGGGAGACCCAGTACTTC. Translated: CAWSLLVRETQYF.